The T cell receptor beta chain under discussion was sequenced for a study of shared clonotypes between healthy human individuals. As to this clone: Its antigen is still unknown.

Study-wide results and caveats: Several donors shared about 5% of their naive CD4 clonotypes.

This table comes from immunoSEQ multiplex PCR, and its TCRdb copy is limited to in-frame clones, with some not included. Here the sample spans approximately 640,000 clones, less than 95% being singletons. Per the germline V gene, CDR1 is SGHVS and CDR2 is FNYEAQ. V shed 4 bases, J shed 0 bases, and the junction held 7 bases outside the gene matches. The CDR3 has 16 amino acids. The TCR sequence derives from a man between 18 and 29 years old in good health. Some clones in this sample may be carry-over from other donors' samples. The sample consisted of memory CD8+ T cells from PBMCs. Subset specified: CD45RO+ cells pooled with CCR7-negative TemRA cells. The chain is built from TRBV7-6 and TRBJ2-7, with 9 positions matching TRBD2. This CDR3 is CASSSSLAGDSYEQYF. The CDR3 nucleotides read TGTGCCAGCAGCTCCAGTTTAGCGGGGGACTCCTACGAGCAGTACTTC.